This TCR beta chain was identified during a study of T cell responses to AZD1222 COVID-19 vaccine. Study-wide results and limits: Females made up more of the donors, who were largely white British, and clonal diversity may have come out too low. Vaccine-associated CD4 TCRs ranged over spike, dominating at 160-218 and 743-854. Repertoires were collected only later (after the peak T cell response had occurred). Recipients of AZD1222 seropositive at baseline numbered only 5 or 6.

Concerning this clone itself: The antigen is not known.

Germline loops: CDR1 KGHSH, CDR2 LQKENI. The length of the CDR3 is 14 residues. Losses at the gene ends were 5 bases for V and 3 bases for J; bases not matched to a gene: 6. Sequenced by immunoSEQ multiplex PCR; TCRdb stores in-frame clones only, minus some. This table has 130,000 to 150,000 clones, 92% appearing once. The source material was peripheral blood, sampled on day 0 of AZD1222 vaccination. The sequence was obtained from an adult in good health. This sequence joins TRBV18 and TRBJ1-1; 7 bases are shared with TRBD1. CDR3 coding DNA: TGTGCCAGCTCATCGACAGGGAGGGACACTGAAGCTTTCTTT. Protein product: CASSSTGRDTEAFF.